This is a list of T cell receptor beta chains from one sample in a study of blood T cell repertoires in COVID-19. Generated by immunoSEQ multiplex PCR, the TCRdb table keeps only in-frame clones and is missing some. The repertoire holds some 46,000 clones, with more than 80% as singletons. The sequencing sample was made of peripheral blood. The receptors stem from a man aged 55 to 69 with acute or convalescent COVID-19. The CDR3 runs from the conserved cysteine through the conserved F or W. Fields, in order: D gene, V gene, clone size, J gene, CDR3 protein, CDR3 DNA. A D gene is named only where the DNA matches it firmly. Only part of the rows carry a size: once, few, many, or a class if the clone is expanded.

-	TRBV14	-	TRBJ1-6	CASSQGEVLGSPLHF	TGTGCCAGCAGCCAAGGAGAGGTTCTCGGTTCACCCCTCCACTTT
TRBD1	TRBV19	-	TRBJ2-2	CASSLRGQGSGNTGELFF	TGTGCCAGTAGTCTCCGGGGACAGGGCAGTGGGAACACCGGGGAGCTGTTTTTT
TRBD2	TRBV9	-	TRBJ2-3	CASSRLAPNTQYF	TGTGCCAGCAGCAGACTAGCGCCGAATACGCAGTATTTT
-	TRBV3-1/TRBV3-2	-	TRBJ1-4	CASSQGHANEKLFF	TGTGCCAGCAGCCAGGGGCACGCTAATGAAAAACTGTTTTTT
TRBD1	TRBV19	-	TRBJ1-4	CASSIRGTGGRLFF	TGTGCCAGTAGTATACGGGGGACAGGGGGCCGCCTGTTTTTT
TRBD1	TRBV27	-	TRBJ2-1	CASSLPPGTGINEQFF	TGTGCCAGCAGTTTACCCCCGGGGACAGGGATCAATGAGCAGTTCTTC
TRBD2	TRBV11-2	-	TRBJ2-1	CASSLGTSGYNEQFF	TGTGCCAGCAGCTTAGGGACTAGCGGGTACAATGAGCAGTTCTTC
TRBD2	TRBV28	-	TRBJ2-2	CASSGAGGTGELFF	TGTGCCAGCAGTGGGGCGGGAGGAACCGGGGAGCTGTTTTTT
TRBD1	TRBV3-1/TRBV3-2	-	TRBJ2-5	CASSRTLVTGGRETQYF	TGTGCCAGCAGCCGAACATTGGTAACAGGGGGCAGAGAGACCCAGTACTTC
-	TRBV6-6	-	TRBJ2-7	CASSRDYGSYEQYF	TGTGCCAGCAGCCGCGACTATGGATCCTACGAGCAGTACTTC
TRBD2	TRBV10-3	-	TRBJ2-7	CAISGLDYEQYF	TGTGCCATTAGCGGGCTCGACTACGAGCAGTACTTC
TRBD1	TRBV7-2	-	TRBJ1-3	CASRPDRGPGNTIYF	TGTGCCAGCAGACCAGACAGGGGGCCTGGAAACACCATATATTTT
-	TRBV9	once	TRBJ2-7	CASSAAQRGNYEQYF	TGTGCCAGCAGCGCAGCCCAGAGGGGGAACTACGAGCAGTACTTC